Detailed here is one T cell receptor beta chain. Per the original methods: Amplifying reference gene primers gave estimates of nucleated cell counts. Data came from immunoSEQ multiplex PCR; TCRdb stores just in-frame clones and leaves some out. V and J calls and clone size are copied from that table; D and trimming were computed from the DNA. The sample carries 200,000 to 250,000 clones, about 90% recorded once. The source of the sample is a study of blood T cell repertoires in COVID-19. About the research overall: T cells, B-cell-depleted T cells, or PBMCs provided the cDNA or gDNA that served as material.

Germline V gene sequence: CDR1 SNHLY, CDR2 FYNNEI. This CDR3 is 15 amino acids long. J gave up 0 bases and V 7 bases, and 7 bases lay outside the gene matches. Those who participated ranged in age from roughly 18 to 90 years and resided in 20 to 30 US areas. This rearrangement joins TRBV2 to TRBJ1-1; 8 bases map to TRBD1. Sample: PBMCs or T cells enriched from blood (not recorded which). The clonotype originates from a man aged 25 to 45 who had recovered from COVID-19. This chain's CDR3 is CASTPTGAMNTEAFF. In DNA, the CDR3 is TGTGCCAGCACCCCGACAGGGGCAATGAACACTGAAGCTTTCTTT.